The 27 T cell receptor beta chains presented below share a single source sample, sequenced in a study of tumor and adjacent non-tumor tissue in lung cancer. A modified ARM-PCR protocol with three rounds of nested PCR amplified TCRbeta. From the multiplex PCR reads, TCRdb called clonotypes with MiXCR, one entry per CDR3 protein. The sample holds approximately 79,000 distinct CDR3 sequences, about 80% seen once. RNA was extracted from bulk tissue without any cell sorting. The normal lung tissue was taken more than 3 cm from the tumor edge. The source material was distant non-tumor lung tissue. These receptors originate from a man between 65 and 85 years old with non-small cell lung cancer.

This clonotype has only one observation. An end of the junction does not agree with germline; a read error may underlie this. The rearrangement links TRBV29-1 to TRBJ1-1; 11 positions match TRBD1. CDR3 length: 15 residues. Germline V CDR1 and CDR2: SQVTM, ANQGSEA. The CDR3 DNA sequence: TGCAGCGTTGAGGGGGACAGGGGGTTAAAAAATAGGGCTTTATTT. Translating it yields CSVEGDRGLKNRALF.

The CDR3 DNA reads as TGCAGCGTTAAGGACAGGGTTTGGTCAGCCCTCCACTTT. This gives the protein CSVKDRVWSALHF. V usage is TRBV29-1 and J usage is TRBJ1-6, with 8 bases that match TRBD1. Looked up from germline, CDR1 is SQVTM and CDR2 is ANQGSEA. CDR3 length: 13 residues. With 5 bases clipped from V and 14 bases from J, the junction kept 11 bases outside the gene matches.

About this clonotype itself: Compared with germline, one end of the junction differs, possibly owing to a read error. V usage is TRBV4-1 and J usage is TRBJ1-1, with D tentatively TRBD1 (6 bases). Germline-derived CDR1 and CDR2 are MGHRA and YSYEKL. The CDR3 extends over 15 amino acids. CDR3 region: CASNQYEQGNTEAFF. DNA of the CDR3: TGCGCCAGCAACCAATATGAACAGGGGAACACTGAAGCTTTCTTT.

Concerning this clonotype itself: One end of the junction varies from germline; a read error may be responsible. CDR3 DNA sequence: TGCGGCAGCAGCCCGTCGGCCGGGAGTAGCTATGAGCAGTACTTC. It specifies CGSSPSAGSSYEQYF. The rearrangement uses TRBV4-3 and TRBJ2-7; possibly TRBD2 for D (6 bases). CDR1 and CDR2 (germline): LGHNA, YSLEER. The CDR3 spans 15 residues.

This clonotype was observed a handful of times. The junction departs from the called germline gene at one end, perhaps through a read error. This chain connects TRBV29-1 to TRBJ2-7; tentatively, D is TRBD1 (5 bases). The germline gives CDR1 SQVTM, CDR2 ANQGSEA. The CDR3 has 13 amino acids. CDR3 sequence: CSVGASGMQEQYF. In DNA form, the CDR3 reads TGCAGTGTTGGGGCAAGTGGGATGCAAGAGCAGTACTTC.

DNA of the CDR3: TGTGCCAGTAGCCGTGGGACAGTGAACACCGGGGAGCTGTTTTTT. It specifies CASSRGTVNTGELFF. This chain uses TRBV7-8 with TRBJ2-2; TRBD1 agrees at 7 bases. The CDR3 runs to 15 residues. The trim removed 9 bases at V and 1 base at J, leaving 8 bases unmatched. CDR1 and CDR2 (germline): SGHVS, FQNEAQ.

This rearrangement joins TRBV6-6 to TRBJ1-1, with D hard to call. The V gene lost 6 bases and the J gene lost 7 bases, with 12 bases spanning the gap. The CDR3 covers 12 residues. CDR1 MNHNY and CDR2 SVGAGI come from the germline V gene (reference sequence). CDR3 region: CASRLPGNEAFF. The CDR3 bases are TGTGCCAGCAGGCTACCCGGCAATGAAGCTTTCTTT.

Comments on this clonotype: At one boundary the junction diverges from the germline segment, which might be a read error. The chain links TRBV11-2 to TRBJ1-1; D call uncertain. From germline, CDR1 is SGHAT and CDR2 FQNNGV. This CDR3 contains 15 residues. The CDR3 spells CASCFANSMNIEAFF. The CDR3 region has the DNA TGTGCCAGCTGCTTTGCCAATTCAATGAACATTGAAGCTTTCTTT.

About this clonotype itself: The germline gene is not matched at one end of the junction; a read error may be the cause. J is TRBJ1-4 and V is TRBV29-1, with 10 positions matching TRBD1. The CDR3 has 15 amino acids. The germline gives CDR1 SQVTM, CDR2 ANQGSEA. CDR3 region: CSVKGQGESNEKLLF. In DNA, the CDR3 is TGCAGCGTTAAAGGACAGGGGGAATCTAATGAAAAACTGTTATTT.

Only one count was recorded for this clonotype. The conserved final phenylalanine or tryptophan is absent from the CDR3, which likely points to a read error. This sequence joins TRBV6-5 and TRBJ1-4; D is unresolved. CDR1 and CDR2 from the germline V gene are MNHEY and SVGAGI. CDR3 size: 16 residues. CDR3: CARSYSFIATNEKLFI. CDR3 in DNA: TGTGCCCGCAGTTACAGTTTCATTGCAACTAATGAAAAACTGTTTATT.

The gene calls are TRBV12-3 or TRBV12-4 and TRBJ2-5; 13 bases align to TRBD2. J lost 7 bases, V lost 10 bases, and 12 bases had no gene match. This CDR3 spans 15 amino acids. CDR3 amino acids: CANSGLAGVVGTQYF. The DNA of the CDR3 is TGTGCCAACAGCGGACTAGCGGGAGTGGTGGGGACCCAGTACTTC.

In this sample, this clonotype turned up once. This rearrangement joins TRBV29-1 to TRBJ2-2; the match to TRBD1 covers 7 bases. This CDR3 region has 14 residues. Germline-derived CDR1 and CDR2 are SQVTM and ANQGSEA. The chain's CDR3 is CSVGDSGYTGELFF. The CDR3, as DNA: TGCAGTGTGGGGGACAGTGGATACACCGGGGAGCTGTTTTTT.

This clonotype was detected only once. Sequence at one end of the junction differs from germline and may be a read error. The gene calls are TRBV5-4 and TRBJ2-1; a weak D match, TRBD1 (5 bases). The CDR3 contains 14 residues. The V gene's germline CDR1 is SGHNT and CDR2 YYREEE (reference sequence). CDR3 residues: CISSQINRYNEQIF. The CDR3 bases are TGTATCAGCAGCCAAATTAACAGGTACAATGAGCAGATCTTC. The full variable domain, its missing parts supplied by reference TRBV5-4 and TRBJ2-1, is ETGVTQSPTHLIKTRGQQVTLRCSSQSGHNTVSWYQQALGQGPQFIFQYYREEENGRGNFPPRFSGLQFPNYSSELNVNALELDDSALYLCISSQINRYNEQIFGPGTRLTVL.

The rearrangement joins TRBV11-2 to TRBJ1-1, with D possibly TRBD1 on 5 matching bases. This CDR3 is 15 amino acids long. The V and J ends lost 7 bases and 4 bases respectively, with 19 bases between them. In germline, CDR1 is SGHAT, CDR2 FQNNGV. The CDR3 loop is CASIPPEGIFTEAFF. For the CDR3, the DNA is TGTGCCAGCATCCCCCCAGAGGGGATTTTCACTGAAGCTTTCTTT.

The chain is built from TRBV29-1 and TRBJ2-5; tentative D call: TRBD1 (6 bases). Trimming stripped 7 bases from V and 2 bases from J, with 23 bases between. This CDR3 has 16 amino acids. Germline CDR1 reads SQVTM; CDR2 reads ANQGSEA. The CDR3 DNA sequence: TGCAGCGCTATGCCCTACCTTCAGACAGGTCAAGAGACCCAGTACTTC. Protein sequence: CSAMPYLQTGQETQYF. The full variable domain, its missing parts supplied by reference TRBV29-1 and TRBJ2-5, is SAVISQKPSRDICQRGTSLTIQCQVDSQVTMMFWYRQQPGQSLTLIATANQGSEATYESGFVIDKFPISRPNLTFSTLTVSNMSPEDSSIYLCSAMPYLQTGQETQYFGPGTRLLVL.

To note about this clonotype: At one of its ends the junction is not consistent with the germline gene, which may arise from a read error. V gene TRBV4-2 combines with J gene TRBJ2-5, with a tentative D call TRBD1 (6 bases). The CDR3 extends over 15 amino acids. From germline, CDR1 is LGHNA and CDR2 YNFKEQ. CDR3 nucleotides: TGCGCCAGTAGCCTAGTTGGGGGCTTGGAAGAGACCCAGTACTTC. It yields the protein CASSLVGGLEETQYF.

As to this clonotype: One junction end disagrees with the germline gene, perhaps due to a read error. V gene TRBV10-2 combines with J gene TRBJ2-2; D is uncertain. The CDR3 has 15 amino acids. Per germline, CDR1 WSHSY and CDR2 SAAADI. The CDR3: CASSEEQIDTRELFF. The CDR3 DNA reads TGCGCCAGCAGTGAGGAACAGATTGACACCAGGGAGCTGTTTTTT.

Worth noting for this clonotype: The junction departs from germline at one end; a sequencing error may be responsible. The chain is built from TRBV4-1 and TRBJ1-1, with D unresolved. Germline CDR1 is MGHRA and CDR2 is YSYEKL. The CDR3 has 15 amino acids. This chain's CDR3 is CASCQEGTSDTEAFF. In DNA form, the CDR3 reads TGCGCCAGCTGCCAGGAGGGCACTTCAGACACTGAAGCTTTCTTT.

The gene calls are TRBV4-1 and TRBJ2-3; 7 bases align to TRBD1. Germline CDR1 and CDR2: MGHRA and YSYEKL. This CDR3 is built from 16 residues. J gave up 7 bases and V 5 bases, and 15 bases lay outside the gene matches. DNA for the CDR3: TGCGCCAGCAGCATAGGAGCCAGGGGGTTCGTGTATACGCAGTATTTT. Translating gives CASSIGARGFVYTQYF.

About this clonotype itself: One junction end disagrees with the germline gene, perhaps due to a read error. The V call is TRBV7-9, the J call TRBJ1-6; D unresolved. The CDR3 is made up of 12 amino acids. The germline V gene has CDR1 SEHNR and CDR2 FQNEAQ (reference sequence). DNA for the CDR3: TGTGCCAGCAGCAACAAGGGTTCATCCCTCTACTTT. Protein: CASSNKGSSLYF.

This clonotype was observed a few times. This may be a read error, as it is one base from a much larger clone. The chain uses TRBV28 and TRBJ2-3; maybe TRBD1 (6 bases). Trimming took 3 bases from V and 5 from J, leaving 18 bases between them. This CDR3 comprises 16 residues. Germline CDR1 and CDR2: MDHEN and SYDVKM. CDR3 in DNA: TGTGCCAGCAGTTTTTTTCGGGCAGGGGAAAGAGATACGCAGTATTTT. Translated: CASSFFRAGERDTQYF.

The chain uses TRBV29-1 and TRBJ2-7; no reliable D call. The length of the CDR3 is 13 residues. V dropped 5 bases and J dropped 6 bases, with 17 bases sitting between them. Per germline, CDR1 SQVTM and CDR2 ANQGSEA. The CDR3 DNA sequence: TGCAGCGTTACCTGGACGTTCCCCTGCGAGCAGTACTTC. It codes for CSVTWTFPCEQYF.

Many counts were recorded for this clonotype. The chain employs TRBV4-2 and TRBJ2-7; D unclear. The germline V gene has CDR1 LGHNA and CDR2 YNFKEQ. The CDR3 runs 14 residues. V was shortened by 3 bases and J by 3 bases, with 12 bases between the two germline ends. The CDR3 sequence is CASSQNYAGYEQYF. The CDR3 DNA sequence: TGTGCCAGCAGCCAGAATTATGCAGGCTACGAGCAGTACTTC.

Of note for this clonotype: A much larger clone lies one base from this, so it may be a read error. The rearrangement joins TRBV10-3 to TRBJ2-3; 8 nucleotides match TRBD1. Germline V gene lookup returns CDR1 ENHRY and CDR2 SYGVKD. This CDR3 contains 15 residues. The DNA for the CDR3 is TGTGCCATCAGTCAGACAGGGGACCGCACAGATACGCACTATTTT. Its protein product is CAISQTGDRTDTHYF.

This clonotype showed up just a few times. The V call is TRBV7-2, the J call TRBJ2-3; TRBD2 matches 9 bases. The V gene's germline CDR1 is SGHTA and CDR2 FQGNSA. This CDR3 comprises 16 residues. V lost 5 bases to trimming and J lost 5 bases; unmatched junction nucleotides: 11. Here the CDR3 reads CASSLSGAGGQDTQYF. The CDR3 DNA reads as TGTGCCAGCAGCCTCAGTGGGGCGGGGGGGCAAGATACGCAGTATTTT.

About this clonotype itself: It may be a read error: a sequence one base away is much more abundant. The chain has TRBV11-2 and TRBJ2-3; D possibly corresponds to TRBD2 (5 bases). Germline values: CDR1 SGHAT, CDR2 FQNNGV. The CDR3 spans 15 residues. Trimming removed 4 bases from V and 2 bases from J, with 13 bases in between. The CDR3 DNA reads TGTGCCAGCAGCTCTACCGGAGGTTACACAGATACGCAGTATTTT. Its protein is CASSSTGGYTDTQYF.

On this clonotype itself: Its ends do not fully match the called genes, so a read error is possible. V is TRBV12-3 or TRBV12-4 and J is TRBJ2-1; maybe TRBD1 (5 bases). The CDR3 sequence is 13 residues long. DNA for the CDR3: TGTGCCAGCTGTTTTGCAGGGCGTAATGAGCAGTTCTTC. This codes for CASCFAGRNEQFF.